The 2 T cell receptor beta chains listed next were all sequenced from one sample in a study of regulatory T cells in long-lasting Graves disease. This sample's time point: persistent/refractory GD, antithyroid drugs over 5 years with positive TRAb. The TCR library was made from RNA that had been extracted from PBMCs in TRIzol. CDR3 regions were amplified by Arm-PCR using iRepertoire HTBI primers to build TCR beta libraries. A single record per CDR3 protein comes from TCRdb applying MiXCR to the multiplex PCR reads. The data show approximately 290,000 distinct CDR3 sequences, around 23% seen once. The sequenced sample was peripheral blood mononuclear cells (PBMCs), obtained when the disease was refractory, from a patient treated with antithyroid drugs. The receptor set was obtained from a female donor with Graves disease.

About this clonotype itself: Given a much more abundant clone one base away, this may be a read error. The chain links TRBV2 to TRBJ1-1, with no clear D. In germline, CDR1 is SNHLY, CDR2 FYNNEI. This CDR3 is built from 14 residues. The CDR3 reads CASIAYWPRTEASF. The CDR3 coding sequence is TGTGCCAGCATTGCTTATTGGCCTCGGACTGAAGCTTCCTTT.

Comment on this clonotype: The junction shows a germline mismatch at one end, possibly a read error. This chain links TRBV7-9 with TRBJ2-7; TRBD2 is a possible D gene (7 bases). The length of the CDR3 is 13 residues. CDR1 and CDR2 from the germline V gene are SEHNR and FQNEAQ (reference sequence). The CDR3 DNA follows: TGTGCCAGCAGCCTATCCGGCGGGGGCGAGCAGTGCTTC. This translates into CASSLSGGGEQCF. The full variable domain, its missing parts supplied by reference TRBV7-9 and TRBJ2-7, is DTGVSQNPRHKITKRGQNVTFRCDPISEHNRLYWYRQTLGQGPEFLTYFQNEAQLEKSRLLSDRFSAERPKGSFSTLEIQRTEQGDSAMYLCASSLSGGGEQCFGPGTRLTVT.